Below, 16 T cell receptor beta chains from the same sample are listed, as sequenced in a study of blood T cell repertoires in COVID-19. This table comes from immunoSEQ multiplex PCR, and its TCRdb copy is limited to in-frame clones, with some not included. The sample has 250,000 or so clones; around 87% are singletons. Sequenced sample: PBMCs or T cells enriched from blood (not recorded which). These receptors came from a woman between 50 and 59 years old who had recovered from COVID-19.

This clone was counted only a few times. The DNA of the CDR3 is TGTGCCAGCAGTTTACCAGGGGTCTATGGCTACACCTTC. Its protein product is CASSLPGVYGYTF. The chain carries TRBV28 and TRBJ1-2, with a weak D call TRBD1 (6 bases). The V gene's germline CDR1 is MDHEN and CDR2 SYDVKM. The V gene lost 2 bases and the J gene lost 4 bases, with 8 bases spanning the gap. CDR3 length: 13 residues.

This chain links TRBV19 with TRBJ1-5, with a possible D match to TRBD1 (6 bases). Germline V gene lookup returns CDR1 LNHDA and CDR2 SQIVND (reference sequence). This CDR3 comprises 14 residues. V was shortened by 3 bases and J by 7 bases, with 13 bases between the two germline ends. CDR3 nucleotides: TGTGCCAGTAGTATTAGAGGGGGAAGACAGCCCCAGCATTTT. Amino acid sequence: CASSIRGGRQPQHF. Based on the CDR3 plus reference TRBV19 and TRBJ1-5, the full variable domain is DGGITQSPKYLFRKEGQNVTLSCEQNLNHDAMYWYRQDPGQGLRLIYYSQIVNDFQKGDIAEGYSVSREKKESFPLTVTSAQKNPTAFYLCASSIRGGRQPQHFGDGTRLSIL.

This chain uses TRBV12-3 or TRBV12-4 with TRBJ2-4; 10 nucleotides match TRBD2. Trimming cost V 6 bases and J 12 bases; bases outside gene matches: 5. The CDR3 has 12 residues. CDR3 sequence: CASSTGLAAQYF. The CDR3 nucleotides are TGTGCCAGCAGCACCGGACTAGCGGCTCAGTACTTC.

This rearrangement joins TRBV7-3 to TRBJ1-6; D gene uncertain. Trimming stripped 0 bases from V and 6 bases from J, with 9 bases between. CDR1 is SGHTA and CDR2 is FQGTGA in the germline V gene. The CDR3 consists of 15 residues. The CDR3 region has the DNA TGTGCCAGCAGCTTAACTGGGCGAACTAATTCACCCCTCCACTTT. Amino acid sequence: CASSLTGRTNSPLHF.

Written as DNA, the CDR3 is TGTGCCAGCAGCTCGGACAGGGTGGAACACACCTTC. Translated, it gives CASSSDRVEHTF. The rearrangement uses TRBV28 and TRBJ1-2, with 8 bases fitting TRBD1. Germline V gene data show CDR1 as MDHEN and CDR2 as SYDVKM. The CDR3 runs 12 residues. J gave up 12 bases and V 6 bases, and 9 bases lay outside the gene matches.

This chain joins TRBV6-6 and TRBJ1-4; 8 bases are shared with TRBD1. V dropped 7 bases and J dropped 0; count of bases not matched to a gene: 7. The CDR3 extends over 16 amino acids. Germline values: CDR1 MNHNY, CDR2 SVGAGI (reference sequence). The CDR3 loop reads CASTKGQAATNEKLFF. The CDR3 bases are TGTGCCAGCACCAAGGGACAGGCTGCAACTAATGAAAAACTGTTTTTT.

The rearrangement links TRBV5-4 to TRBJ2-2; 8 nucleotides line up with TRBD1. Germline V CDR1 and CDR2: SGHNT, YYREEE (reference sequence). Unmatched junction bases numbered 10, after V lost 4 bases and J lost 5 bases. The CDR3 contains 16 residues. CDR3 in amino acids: CASSTGQGVRTGELFF. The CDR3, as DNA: TGTGCCAGCAGCACCGGACAGGGTGTACGGACCGGGGAGCTGTTTTTT.

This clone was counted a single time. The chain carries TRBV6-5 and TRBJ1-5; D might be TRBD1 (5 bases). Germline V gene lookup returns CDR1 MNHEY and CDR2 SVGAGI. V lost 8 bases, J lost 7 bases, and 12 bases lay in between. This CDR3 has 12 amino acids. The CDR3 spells CASGRGGQPQHF. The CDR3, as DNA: TGTGCCAGCGGGAGGGGCGGACAGCCCCAGCATTTT.

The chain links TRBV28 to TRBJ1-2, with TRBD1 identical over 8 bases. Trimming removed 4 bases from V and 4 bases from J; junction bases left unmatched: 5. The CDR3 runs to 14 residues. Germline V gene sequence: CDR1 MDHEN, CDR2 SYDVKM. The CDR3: CASSWDRKFYGYTF. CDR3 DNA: TGTGCCAGCAGTTGGGACAGGAAGTTCTATGGCTACACCTTC.

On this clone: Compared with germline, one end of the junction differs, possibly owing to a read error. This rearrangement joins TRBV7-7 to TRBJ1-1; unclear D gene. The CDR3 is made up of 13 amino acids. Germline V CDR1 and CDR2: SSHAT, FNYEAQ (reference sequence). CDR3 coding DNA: TGTGCTAGCAGCTTATTCGAGCACACTGAAGCTTTCTTT. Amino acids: CASSLFEHTEAFF.

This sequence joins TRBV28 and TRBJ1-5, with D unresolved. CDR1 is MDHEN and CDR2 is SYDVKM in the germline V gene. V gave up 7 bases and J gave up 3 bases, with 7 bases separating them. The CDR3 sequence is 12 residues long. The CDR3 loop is CASKSLNQPQHF. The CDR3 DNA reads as TGTGCCAGCAAAAGCCTCAATCAGCCCCAGCATTTT.

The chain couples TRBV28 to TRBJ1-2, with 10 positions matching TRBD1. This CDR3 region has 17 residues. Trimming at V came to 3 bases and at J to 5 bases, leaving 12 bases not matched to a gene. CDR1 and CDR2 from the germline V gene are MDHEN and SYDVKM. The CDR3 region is CASSFFRRQGASYGYTF. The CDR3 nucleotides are TGTGCCAGCAGTTTCTTTCGGCGACAGGGGGCGTCTTATGGCTACACCTTC.

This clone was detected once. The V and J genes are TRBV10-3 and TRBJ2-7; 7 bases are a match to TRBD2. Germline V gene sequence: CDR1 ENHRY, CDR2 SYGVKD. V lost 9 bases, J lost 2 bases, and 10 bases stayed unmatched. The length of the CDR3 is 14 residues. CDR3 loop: CAIRGGAGTYEQYF. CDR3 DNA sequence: TGTGCCATTCGCGGGGGAGCAGGAACCTACGAGCAGTACTTC.

The CDR3 loop reads CASHSGRYLANEQFF. The CDR3 DNA sequence: TGTGCCAGCCATAGCGGGAGATATTTAGCGAATGAGCAGTTCTTC. The rearrangement links TRBV28 to TRBJ2-1; the match to TRBD2 covers 9 bases. The V and J ends lost 8 bases and 7 bases, in that order; junction bases with no gene match: 12. The CDR3 contains 15 residues. Germline V CDR1 and CDR2: MDHEN, SYDVKM. The whole variable domain, remainder taken from reference TRBV28 and TRBJ2-1, is DVKVTQSSRYLVKRTGEKVFLECVQDMDHENMFWYRQDPGLGLRLIYFSYDVKMKEKGDIPEGYSVSREKKERFSLILESASTNQTSMYLCASHSGRYLANEQFFGPGTRLTVL.

CDR3 amino acids: CATSMGQGDQPQHF. CDR3 DNA sequence: TGTGCCACCAGCATGGGACAGGGGGATCAGCCCCAGCATTTT. The chain recombines TRBV15 with TRBJ1-5; 11 bases line up with TRBD1. This CDR3 region has 14 residues. J was trimmed by 5 bases and V by 4 bases; bases with no gene match: 1. Per germline, CDR1 LNHNV and CDR2 YYDKDF (reference sequence).

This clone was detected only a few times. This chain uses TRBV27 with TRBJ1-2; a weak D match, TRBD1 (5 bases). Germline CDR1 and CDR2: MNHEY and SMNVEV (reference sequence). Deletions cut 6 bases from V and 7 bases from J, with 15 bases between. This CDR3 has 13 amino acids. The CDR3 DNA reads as TGTGCCAGCAGGGCAGGGCTGGTCGCTGGCTACACCTTC. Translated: CASRAGLVAGYTF.